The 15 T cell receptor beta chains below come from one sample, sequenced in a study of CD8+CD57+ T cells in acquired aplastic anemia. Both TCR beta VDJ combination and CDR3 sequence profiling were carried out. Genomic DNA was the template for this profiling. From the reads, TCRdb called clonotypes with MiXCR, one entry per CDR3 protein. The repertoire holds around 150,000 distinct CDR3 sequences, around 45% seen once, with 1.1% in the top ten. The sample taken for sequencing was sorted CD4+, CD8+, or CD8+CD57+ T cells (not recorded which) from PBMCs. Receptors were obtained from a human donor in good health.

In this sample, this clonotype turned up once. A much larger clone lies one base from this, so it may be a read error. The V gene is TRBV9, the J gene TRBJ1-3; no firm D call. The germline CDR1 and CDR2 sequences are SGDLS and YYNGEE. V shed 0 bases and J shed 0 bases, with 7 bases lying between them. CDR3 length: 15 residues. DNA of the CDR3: TGTGCCAGCAGCGTAGGTTCGGCCTCTGGAAACACCATATATTTT. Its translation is CASSVGSASGNTIYF.

The CDR3 coding sequence is TGTGCCAGCAGCGCCAGCGGGGAGCTGTTTTTT. Protein product: CASSASGELFF. The V call is TRBV9, the J call TRBJ2-2, with no clear D. The CDR3 runs 11 residues. V was shortened by 3 bases and J by 7 bases, with 4 bases between the two germline ends. Per the germline V gene, CDR1 is SGDLS and CDR2 is YYNGEE.

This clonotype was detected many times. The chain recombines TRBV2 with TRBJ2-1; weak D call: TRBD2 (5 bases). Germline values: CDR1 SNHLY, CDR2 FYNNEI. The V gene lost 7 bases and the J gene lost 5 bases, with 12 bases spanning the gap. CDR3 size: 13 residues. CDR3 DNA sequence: TGTGCCAGCAAAAGCGGCACAAACAATGAGCAGTTCTTC. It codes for CASKSGTNNEQFF. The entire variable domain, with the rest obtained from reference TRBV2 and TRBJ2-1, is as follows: EPEVTQTPSHQVTQMGQEVILRCVPISNHLYFYWYRQILGQKVEFLVSFYNNEISEKSEIFDDQFSVERPDGSNFTLKIRSTKLEDSAMYFCASKSGTNNEQFFGPGTRLTVL.

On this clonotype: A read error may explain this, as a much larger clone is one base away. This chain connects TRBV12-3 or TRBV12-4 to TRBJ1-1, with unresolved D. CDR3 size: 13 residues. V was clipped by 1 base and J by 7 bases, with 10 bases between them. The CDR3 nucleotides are TGTGCCAGCAGTTTAGGGGCGGCCCATGAAGCTTTCTTT. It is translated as CASSLGAAHEAFF.

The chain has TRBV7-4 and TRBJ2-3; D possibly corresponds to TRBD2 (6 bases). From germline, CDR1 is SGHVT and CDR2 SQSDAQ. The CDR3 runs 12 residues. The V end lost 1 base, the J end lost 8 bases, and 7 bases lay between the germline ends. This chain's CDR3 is CASSLGGVTQYF. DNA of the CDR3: TGTGCCAGCAGCTTAGGGGGGGTTACGCAGTATTTT.

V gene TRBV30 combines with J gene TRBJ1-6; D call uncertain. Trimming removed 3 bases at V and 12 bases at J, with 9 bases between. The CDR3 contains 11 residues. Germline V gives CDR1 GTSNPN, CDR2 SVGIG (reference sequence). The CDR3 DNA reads TGTGCCTGGAGCGAGGGAGAACCCCTCCACTTT. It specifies CAWSEGEPLHF.

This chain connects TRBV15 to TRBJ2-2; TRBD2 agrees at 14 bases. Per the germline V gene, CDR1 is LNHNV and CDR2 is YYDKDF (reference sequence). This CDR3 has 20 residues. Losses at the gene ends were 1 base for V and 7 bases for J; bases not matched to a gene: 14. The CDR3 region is CATSRGTPGLAGERGGELFF. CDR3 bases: TGTGCCACCAGCAGAGGAACACCGGGACTAGCGGGAGAGAGGGGCGGGGAGCTGTTTTTT. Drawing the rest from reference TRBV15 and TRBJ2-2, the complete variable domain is DAMVIQNPRYQVTQFGKPVTLSCSQTLNHNVMYWYQQKSSQAPKLLFHYYDKDFNNEADTPDNFQSRRPNTSFCFLDIRSPGLGDTAMYLCATSRGTPGLAGERGGELFFGEGSRLTVL.

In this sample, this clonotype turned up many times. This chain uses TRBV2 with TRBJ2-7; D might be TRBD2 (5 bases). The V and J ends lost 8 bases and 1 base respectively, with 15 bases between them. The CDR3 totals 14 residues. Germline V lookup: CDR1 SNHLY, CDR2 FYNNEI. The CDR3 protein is CASRGDHPSYEQYF. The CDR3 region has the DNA TGTGCCAGCCGGGGAGATCATCCGTCCTACGAGCAGTACTTC.

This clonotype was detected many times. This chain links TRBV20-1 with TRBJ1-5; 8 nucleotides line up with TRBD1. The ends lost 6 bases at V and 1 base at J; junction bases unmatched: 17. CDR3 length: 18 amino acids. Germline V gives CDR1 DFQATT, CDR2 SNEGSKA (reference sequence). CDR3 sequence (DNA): TGCAGTGCCTCTAGATCCGCAGGGGGCATACGGAGCAATCAGCCCCAGCATTTT. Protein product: CSASRSAGGIRSNQPQHF.

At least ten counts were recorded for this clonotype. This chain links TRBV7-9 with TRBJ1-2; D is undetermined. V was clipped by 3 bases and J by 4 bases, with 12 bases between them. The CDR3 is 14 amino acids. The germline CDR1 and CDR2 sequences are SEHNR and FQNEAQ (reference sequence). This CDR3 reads CASSLPGGAYGYTF. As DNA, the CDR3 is TGTGCCAGCAGCTTGCCGGGCGGAGCCTATGGCTACACCTTC.

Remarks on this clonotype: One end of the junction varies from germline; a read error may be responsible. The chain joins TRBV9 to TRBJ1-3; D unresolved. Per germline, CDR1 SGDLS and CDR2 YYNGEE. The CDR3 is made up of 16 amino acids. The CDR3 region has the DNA TGTGCCAGCAGCGTAGGAGCGCGCGCTTCTGGAGACACCATATATTTT. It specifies CASSVGARASGDTIYF.

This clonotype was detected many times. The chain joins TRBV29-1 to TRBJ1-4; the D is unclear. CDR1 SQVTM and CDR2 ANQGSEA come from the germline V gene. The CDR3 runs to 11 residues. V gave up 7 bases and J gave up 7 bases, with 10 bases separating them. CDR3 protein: CSALGGEKLFF. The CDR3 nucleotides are TGCAGCGCCCTCGGAGGTGAAAAACTGTTTTTT.

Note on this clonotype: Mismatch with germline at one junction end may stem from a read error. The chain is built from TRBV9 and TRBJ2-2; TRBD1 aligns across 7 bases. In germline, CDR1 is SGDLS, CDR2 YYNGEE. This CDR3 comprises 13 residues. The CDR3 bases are TGTGCTAGCAGCGACAGGGCCACCGGGGAGCTGCTTTTT. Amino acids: CASSDRATGELLF.

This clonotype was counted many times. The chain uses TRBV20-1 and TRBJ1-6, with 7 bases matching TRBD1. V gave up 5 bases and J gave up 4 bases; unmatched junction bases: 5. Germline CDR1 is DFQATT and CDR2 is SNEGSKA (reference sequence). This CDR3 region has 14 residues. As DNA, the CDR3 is TGCAGTGCTGCAGGGGGGGTATATAATTCACCCCTCCACTTT. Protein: CSAAGGVYNSPLHF.

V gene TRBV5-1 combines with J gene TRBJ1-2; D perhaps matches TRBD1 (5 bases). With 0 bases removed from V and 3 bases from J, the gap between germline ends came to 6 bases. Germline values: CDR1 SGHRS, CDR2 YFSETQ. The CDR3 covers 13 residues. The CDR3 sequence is CASSLGQHYGYTF. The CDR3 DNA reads TGCGCCAGCAGCTTGGGACAGCACTATGGCTACACCTTC.